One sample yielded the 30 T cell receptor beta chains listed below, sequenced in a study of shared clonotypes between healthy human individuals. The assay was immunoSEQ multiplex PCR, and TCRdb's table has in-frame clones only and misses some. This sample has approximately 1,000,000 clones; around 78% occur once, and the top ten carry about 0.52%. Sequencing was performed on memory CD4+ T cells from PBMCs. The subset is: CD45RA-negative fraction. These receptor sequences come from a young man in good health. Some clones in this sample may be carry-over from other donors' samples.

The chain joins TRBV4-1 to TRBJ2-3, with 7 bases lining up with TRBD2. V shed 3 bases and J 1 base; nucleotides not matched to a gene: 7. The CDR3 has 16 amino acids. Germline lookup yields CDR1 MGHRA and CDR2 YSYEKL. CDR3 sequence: CASSHGRAGGTDTQYF. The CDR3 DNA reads TGCGCCAGCAGCCATGGACGGGCGGGAGGCACAGATACGCAGTATTTT.

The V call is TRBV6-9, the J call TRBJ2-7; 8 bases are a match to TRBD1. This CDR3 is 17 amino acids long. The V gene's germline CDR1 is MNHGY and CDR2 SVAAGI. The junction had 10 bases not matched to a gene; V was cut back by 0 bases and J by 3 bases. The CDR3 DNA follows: TGTGCCAGCAGTTATTCGGGATATGGACAGGGACTCTACGAGCAGTACTTC. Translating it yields CASSYSGYGQGLYEQYF.

The CDR3 protein is CASPLGERAPQETQYF. The CDR3 bases are TGTGCCAGCCCCTTGGGGGAACGGGCCCCCCAAGAGACCCAGTACTTC. The chain employs TRBV9 and TRBJ2-5; D is possibly TRBD1 or TRBD2 (5 bases each). The CDR3 covers 16 residues. Germline V gene data show CDR1 as SGDLS and CDR2 as YYNGEE. V was trimmed by 7 bases and J by 1 base, leaving 20 bases between them.

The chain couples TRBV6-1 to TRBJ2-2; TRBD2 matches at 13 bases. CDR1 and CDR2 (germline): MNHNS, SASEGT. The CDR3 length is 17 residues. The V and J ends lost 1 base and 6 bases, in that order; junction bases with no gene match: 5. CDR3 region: CASSEGGTSGNSGELFF. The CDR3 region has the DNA TGTGCCAGCAGTGAAGGTGGGACTAGCGGGAATTCCGGGGAGCTGTTTTTT.

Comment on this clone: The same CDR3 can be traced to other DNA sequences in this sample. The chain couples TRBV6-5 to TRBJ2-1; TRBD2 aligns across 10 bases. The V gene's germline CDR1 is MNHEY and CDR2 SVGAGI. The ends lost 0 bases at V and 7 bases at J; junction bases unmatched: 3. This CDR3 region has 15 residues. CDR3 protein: CASSYSSGRGNEQFF. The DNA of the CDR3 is TGTGCCAGCAGTTACTCGAGCGGGAGGGGGAATGAGCAGTTCTTC.

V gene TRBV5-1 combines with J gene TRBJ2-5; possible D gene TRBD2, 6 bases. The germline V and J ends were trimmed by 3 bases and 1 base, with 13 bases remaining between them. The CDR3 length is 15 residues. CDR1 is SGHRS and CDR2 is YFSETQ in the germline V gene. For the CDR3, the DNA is TGCGCCAGCAGCTCGGGGGATTACGCCCAAGAGACCCAGTACTTC. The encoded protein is CASSSGDYAQETQYF. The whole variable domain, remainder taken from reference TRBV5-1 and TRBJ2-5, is KAGVTQTPRYLIKTRGQQVTLSCSPISGHRSVSWYQQTPGQGLQFLFEYFSETQRNKGNFPGRFSGRQFSNSRSEMNVSTLELGDSALYLCASSSGDYAQETQYFGPGTRLLVL.

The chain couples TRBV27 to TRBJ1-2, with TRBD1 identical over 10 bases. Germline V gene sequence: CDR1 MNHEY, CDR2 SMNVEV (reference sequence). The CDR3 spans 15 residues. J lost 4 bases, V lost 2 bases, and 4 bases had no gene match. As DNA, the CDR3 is TGTGCCAGCAGTTTAACGACAGGGGGCGGCTATGGCTACACCTTC. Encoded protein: CASSLTTGGGYGYTF.

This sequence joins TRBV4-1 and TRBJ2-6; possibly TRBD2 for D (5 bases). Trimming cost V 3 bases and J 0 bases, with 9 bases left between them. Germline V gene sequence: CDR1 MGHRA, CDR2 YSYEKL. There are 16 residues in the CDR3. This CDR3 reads CASSQVGISGANVLTF. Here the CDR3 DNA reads TGCGCCAGCAGCCAGGTCGGGATCTCTGGGGCCAACGTCCTGACTTTC.

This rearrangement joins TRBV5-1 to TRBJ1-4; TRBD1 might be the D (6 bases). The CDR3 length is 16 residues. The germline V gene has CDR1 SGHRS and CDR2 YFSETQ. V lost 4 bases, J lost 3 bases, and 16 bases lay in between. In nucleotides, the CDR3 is TGCGCCAGCAGCGTACTTTCGGGACAACCTAATGAAAAACTGTTTTTT. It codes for CASSVLSGQPNEKLFF.

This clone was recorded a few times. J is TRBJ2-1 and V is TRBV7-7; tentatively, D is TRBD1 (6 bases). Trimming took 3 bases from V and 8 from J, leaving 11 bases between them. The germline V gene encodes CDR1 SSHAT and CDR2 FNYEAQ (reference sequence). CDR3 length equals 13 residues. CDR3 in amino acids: CASSFIGGDEQFF. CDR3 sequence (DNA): TGTGCCAGCAGCTTTATAGGGGGTGATGAGCAGTTCTTC.

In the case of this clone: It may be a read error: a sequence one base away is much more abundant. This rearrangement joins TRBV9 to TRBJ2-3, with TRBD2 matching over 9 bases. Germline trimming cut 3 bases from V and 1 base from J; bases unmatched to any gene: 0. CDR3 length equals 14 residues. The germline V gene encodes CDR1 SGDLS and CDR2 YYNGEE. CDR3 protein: CASSGTSGTDTQYF. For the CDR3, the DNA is TGTGCCAGCAGCGGGACTAGCGGCACAGATACGCAGTATTTT.

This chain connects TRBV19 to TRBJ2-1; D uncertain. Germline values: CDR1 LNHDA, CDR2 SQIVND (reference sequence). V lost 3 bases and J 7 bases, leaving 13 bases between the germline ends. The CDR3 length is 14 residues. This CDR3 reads CASSMSPLGNEQFF. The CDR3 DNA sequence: TGTGCCAGTAGTATGAGCCCCCTCGGGAATGAGCAGTTCTTC.

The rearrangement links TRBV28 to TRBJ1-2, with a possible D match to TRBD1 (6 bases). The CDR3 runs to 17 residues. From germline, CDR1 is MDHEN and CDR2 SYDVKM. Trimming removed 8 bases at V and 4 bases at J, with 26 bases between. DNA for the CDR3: TGTGCCAGCTTCTCGCGGACAGCTAAAGGGGTCGGCTATGGCTACACCTTC. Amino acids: CASFSRTAKGVGYGYTF.

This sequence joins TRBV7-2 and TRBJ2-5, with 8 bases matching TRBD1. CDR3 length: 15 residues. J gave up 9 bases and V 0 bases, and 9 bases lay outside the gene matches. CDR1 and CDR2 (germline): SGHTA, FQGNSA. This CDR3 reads CASSLASGQGQAQYF. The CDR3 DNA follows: TGTGCCAGCAGCTTAGCTTCCGGACAGGGACAAGCCCAGTACTTC. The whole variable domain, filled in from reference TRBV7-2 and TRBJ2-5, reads GAGVSQSPSNKVTEKGKDVELRCDPISGHTALYWYRQSLGQGLEFLIYFQGNSAPDKSGLPSDRFSAERTGGSVSTLTIQRTQQEDSAVYLCASSLASGQGQAQYFGPGTRLLVL.

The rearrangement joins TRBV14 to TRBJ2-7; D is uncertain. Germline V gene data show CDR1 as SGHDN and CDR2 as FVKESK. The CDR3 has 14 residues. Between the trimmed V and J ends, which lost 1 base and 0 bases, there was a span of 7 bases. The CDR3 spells CASSQGLSSYEQYF. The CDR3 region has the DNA TGTGCCAGCAGCCAAGGCCTCAGCTCCTACGAGCAGTACTTC.

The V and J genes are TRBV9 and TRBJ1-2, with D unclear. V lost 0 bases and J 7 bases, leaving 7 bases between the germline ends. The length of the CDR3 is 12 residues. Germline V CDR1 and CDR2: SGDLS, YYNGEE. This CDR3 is CASSVGRRGYTF. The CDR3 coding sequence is TGTGCCAGCAGCGTAGGGCGGCGTGGCTACACCTTC.

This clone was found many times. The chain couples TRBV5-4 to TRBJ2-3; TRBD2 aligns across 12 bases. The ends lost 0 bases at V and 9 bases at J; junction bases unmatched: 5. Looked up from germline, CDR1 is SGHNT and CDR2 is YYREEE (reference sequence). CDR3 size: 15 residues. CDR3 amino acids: CASSLELAGGPTQYF. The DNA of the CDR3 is TGTGCCAGCAGCTTGGAACTAGCGGGAGGCCCCACGCAGTATTTT.

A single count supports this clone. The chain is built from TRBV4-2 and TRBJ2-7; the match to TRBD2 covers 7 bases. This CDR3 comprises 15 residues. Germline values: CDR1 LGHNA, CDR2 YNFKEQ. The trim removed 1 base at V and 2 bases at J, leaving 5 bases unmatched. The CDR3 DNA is TGTGCCAGCAGCCAAGGGTCTAGCGGACCCTACGAGCAGTACTTC. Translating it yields CASSQGSSGPYEQYF.

CDR3 sequence (DNA): TGCAGCGTGGACAAGGGACTAGCGGGAGCGGGTGAGCAGTTCTTC. The encoded protein is CSVDKGLAGAGEQFF. The rearrangement uses TRBV29-1 and TRBJ2-1, with 14 nucleotides matching TRBD2. CDR3 size: 15 residues. V shed 6 bases, J shed 9 bases, and the junction held 10 bases outside the gene matches. Germline V gives CDR1 SQVTM, CDR2 ANQGSEA.

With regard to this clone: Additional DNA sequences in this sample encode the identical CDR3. The CDR3 here is CASSLGPGMNTEAFF. For the CDR3, the DNA is TGTGCCAGCAGCTTGGGTCCGGGGATGAACACTGAAGCTTTCTTT. J is TRBJ1-1 and V is TRBV5-6; D gene unclear. Germline V gives CDR1 SGHDT, CDR2 YYEEEE. This CDR3 comprises 15 residues. V lost 0 bases and J lost 0, with 9 bases in between.

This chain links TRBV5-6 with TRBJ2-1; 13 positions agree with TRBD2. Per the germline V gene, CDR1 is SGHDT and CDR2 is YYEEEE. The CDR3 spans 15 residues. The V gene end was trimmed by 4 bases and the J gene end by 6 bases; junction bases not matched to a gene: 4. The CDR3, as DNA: TGTGCCAGCAGCGGACTAGCGGGAGTCTCCAATGAGCAGTTCTTC. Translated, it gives CASSGLAGVSNEQFF. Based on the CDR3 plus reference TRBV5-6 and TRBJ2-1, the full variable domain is DAGVTQSPTHLIKTRGQQVTLRCSPKSGHDTVSWYQQALGQGPQFIFQYYEEEERQRGNFPDRFSGHQFPNYSSELNVNALLLGDSALYLCASSGLAGVSNEQFFGPGTRLTVL.

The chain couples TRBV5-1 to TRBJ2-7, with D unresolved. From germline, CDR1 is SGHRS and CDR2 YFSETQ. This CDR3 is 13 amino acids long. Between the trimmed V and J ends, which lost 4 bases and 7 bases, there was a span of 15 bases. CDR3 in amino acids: CASSPWTLGEQYF. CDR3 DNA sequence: TGCGCCAGCAGCCCATGGACCCTCGGAGAGCAGTACTTC. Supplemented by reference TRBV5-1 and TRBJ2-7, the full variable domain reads KAGVTQTPRYLIKTRGQQVTLSCSPISGHRSVSWYQQTPGQGLQFLFEYFSETQRNKGNFPGRFSGRQFSNSRSEMNVSTLELGDSALYLCASSPWTLGEQYFGPGTRLTVT.

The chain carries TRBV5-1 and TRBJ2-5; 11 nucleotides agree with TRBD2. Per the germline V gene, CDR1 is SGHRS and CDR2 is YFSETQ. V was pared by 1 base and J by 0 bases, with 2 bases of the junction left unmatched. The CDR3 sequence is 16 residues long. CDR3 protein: CASSLWTSGYQETQYF. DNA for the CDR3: TGCGCCAGCAGCTTGTGGACTAGCGGGTACCAAGAGACCCAGTACTTC.

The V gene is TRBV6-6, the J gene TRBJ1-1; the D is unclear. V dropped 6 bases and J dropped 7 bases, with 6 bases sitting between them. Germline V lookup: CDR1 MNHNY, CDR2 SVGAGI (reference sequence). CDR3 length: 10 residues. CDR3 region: CASRNYEAFF. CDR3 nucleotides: TGTGCCAGCAGAAACTATGAAGCTTTCTTT.

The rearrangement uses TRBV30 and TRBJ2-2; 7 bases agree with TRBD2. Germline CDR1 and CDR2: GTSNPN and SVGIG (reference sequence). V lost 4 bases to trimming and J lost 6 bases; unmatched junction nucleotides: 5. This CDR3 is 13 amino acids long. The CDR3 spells CAWTPAGAGELFF. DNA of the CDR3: TGTGCCTGGACCCCCGCGGGGGCCGGGGAGCTGTTTTTT.

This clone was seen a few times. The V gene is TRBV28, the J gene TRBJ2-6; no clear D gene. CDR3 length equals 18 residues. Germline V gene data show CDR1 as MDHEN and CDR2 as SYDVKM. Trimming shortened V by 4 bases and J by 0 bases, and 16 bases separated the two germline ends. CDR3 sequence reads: CASSSGLLPASGANVLTF. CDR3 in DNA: TGTGCCAGCAGTTCTGGTTTACTCCCCGCCTCTGGGGCCAACGTCCTGACTTTC.

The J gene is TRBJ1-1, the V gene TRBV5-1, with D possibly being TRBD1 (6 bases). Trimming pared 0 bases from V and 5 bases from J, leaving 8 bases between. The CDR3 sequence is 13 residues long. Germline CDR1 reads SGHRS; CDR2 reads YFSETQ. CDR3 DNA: TGCGCCAGCAGCTTGGTTAGGGGGACTGAAGCTTTCTTT. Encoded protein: CASSLVRGTEAFF.

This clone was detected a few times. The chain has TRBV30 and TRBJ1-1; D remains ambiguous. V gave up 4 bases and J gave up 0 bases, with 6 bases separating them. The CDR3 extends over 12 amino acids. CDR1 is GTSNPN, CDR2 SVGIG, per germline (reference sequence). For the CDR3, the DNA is TGTGCCTGGACGTTGCTGAACACTGAAGCTTTCTTT. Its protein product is CAWTLLNTEAFF. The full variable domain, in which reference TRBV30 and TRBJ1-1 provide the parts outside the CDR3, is SQTIHQWPATLVQPVGSPLSLECTVEGTSNPNLYWYRQAAGRGLQLLFYSVGIGQISSEVPQNLSASRPQDRQFILSSKKLLLSDSGFYLCAWTLLNTEAFFGQGTRLTVV.

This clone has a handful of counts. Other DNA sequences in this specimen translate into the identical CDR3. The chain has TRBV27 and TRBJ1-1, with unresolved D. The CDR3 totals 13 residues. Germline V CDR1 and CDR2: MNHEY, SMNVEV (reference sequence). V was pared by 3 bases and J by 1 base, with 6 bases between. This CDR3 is CASSLKANTEAFF. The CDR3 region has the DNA TGTGCCAGCAGTTTGAAAGCGAACACTGAAGCTTTCTTT.

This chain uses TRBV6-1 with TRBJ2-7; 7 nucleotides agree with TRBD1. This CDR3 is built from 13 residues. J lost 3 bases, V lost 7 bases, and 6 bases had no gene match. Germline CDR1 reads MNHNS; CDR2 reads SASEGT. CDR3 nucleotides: TGTGCCAGCATCCGACAGGGTTACTACGAGCAGTACTTC. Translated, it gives CASIRQGYYEQYF.